Shown below are 11 T cell receptor beta chains from a single sample sequenced in a study of regulatory T cells in long-lasting Graves disease. Stated time point: persistent/refractory GD, antithyroid drugs over 5 years with positive TRAb. Extracted PBMC RNA gave rise to the TCR library. Assembly of TCR beta libraries relied on iRepertoire HTBI primers together with Arm-PCR of CDR3 regions. Via MiXCR, TCRdb re-called the multiplex PCR reads, giving one row per CDR3 protein. This sample yields around 400,000 distinct CDR3 sequences, of which 23% are seen a single time; 28% belongs to the top ten. Sequenced material: peripheral blood mononuclear cells (PBMCs), taken when the disease was refractory, from a patient treated with antithyroid drugs. Source of these receptors: a middle-aged woman with Graves disease.

This clonotype was counted at least ten times. This sequence joins TRBV28 and TRBJ2-7; TRBD2 aligns across 9 bases. The J segment lost 6 bases and the V segment lost 6 bases, leaving 12 bases of the junction unmatched. The CDR3 covers 15 residues. Germline-derived CDR1 and CDR2 are MDHEN and SYDVKM. The CDR3 loop is CASSPHFSGRSEQYF. Here the CDR3 DNA reads TGTGCCAGCAGCCCCCATTTTAGCGGGAGAAGCGAGCAGTACTTC.

This clonotype was observed at least ten times. The chain links TRBV27 to TRBJ2-5; D unclear. Trimming removed 4 bases from V and 5 bases from J, with 20 bases in between. Looked up from germline, CDR1 is MNHEY and CDR2 is SMNVEV (reference sequence). The CDR3 has 16 amino acids. The CDR3 DNA reads as TGTGCCAGCAGTTCCTTACCGAGTGGCAGCCGGGAGACCCAGTACTTC. Amino acids: CASSSLPSGSRETQYF.

The chain recombines TRBV6-1 with TRBJ2-2; 11 bases are a match to TRBD2. CDR3 length: 21 amino acids. V was pared by 7 bases and J by 0 bases, with 19 bases of the junction left unmatched. Germline CDR1 reads MNHNS; CDR2 reads SASEGT. As DNA, the CDR3 is TGTGCCAGCAAATACCTGGGGGGGACTAGCGGCCTCCCCGCGAACACCGGGGAGCTGTTTTTT. The encoded protein is CASKYLGGTSGLPANTGELFF.

This clonotype occurred a few times. This may be a read error: a much more frequent sequence differs by one nucleotide. The chain couples TRBV20-1 to TRBJ2-5; 7 positions match TRBD1. Germline V gene data show CDR1 as DFQATT and CDR2 as SNEGSKA (reference sequence). The CDR3 is made up of 11 amino acids. CDR3 protein: CSAWDSGTLYF. The CDR3 region has the DNA TGCAGTGCCTGGGACAGTGGGACCCTGTACTTC.

Only a few counts were recorded for this clonotype. Being one base from a much bigger clone, this may be a read error. The genes are TRBV7-9 and TRBJ2-6; D gene uncertain. V was shortened by 5 bases and J by 0 bases, with 8 bases between the two germline ends. The germline gives CDR1 SEHNR, CDR2 FQNEAQ (reference sequence). This CDR3 contains 15 residues. CDR3 DNA sequence: TGTGCCAGCAGCCCCAGGACCTCTGGGGCCAACGTCCTGACTTTC. This gives the protein CASSPRTSGANVLTF.

The chain recombines TRBV3-1 with TRBJ1-5; no clear D. Germline assignment: CDR1 LGHDT and CDR2 YNNKEL (reference sequence). Trimming cost V 0 bases and J 4 bases, with 10 bases left between them. The CDR3 has 15 amino acids. CDR3 protein: CASSQDLGFNQPQHF. DNA of the CDR3: TGTGCCAGCAGCCAAGATCTCGGGTTTAATCAGCCCCAGCATTTT.

In its sample, this clonotype was seen a few times. The chain recombines TRBV5-1 with TRBJ1-1; D might be TRBD1 (5 bases). Trimming shortened V by 4 bases and J by 8 bases, and 21 bases separated the two germline ends. Germline CDR1 reads SGHRS; CDR2 reads YFSETQ. The CDR3 has 15 amino acids. The CDR3 bases are TGCGCCAGCAGCGCGGAGTCGTGGGGGGTTGTAGAAGCTTTCTTT. Its protein product is CASSAESWGVVEAFF.

This clonotype occurred a few times. The CDR3 loop is CATSIRVRETQYF. The CDR3 DNA follows: TGTGCCACCAGCATACGGGTTCGGGAGACCCAGTACTTC. The chain has TRBV15 and TRBJ2-5; D gene uncertain. The CDR3 sequence is 13 residues long. V dropped 4 bases and J dropped 5 bases, with 11 bases sitting between them. Per the germline V gene, CDR1 is LNHNV and CDR2 is YYDKDF (reference sequence).

In this sample, this clonotype turned up many times. The chain recombines TRBV27 with TRBJ1-5; D call uncertain. CDR1 and CDR2 (germline): MNHEY, SMNVEV (reference sequence). CDR3 length equals 14 residues. The V and J ends lost 6 bases and 1 base respectively, with 10 bases between them. The CDR3 protein is CASSAQDSNQPQHF. The CDR3 DNA is TGTGCCAGCAGCGCTCAGGACAGCAATCAGCCCCAGCATTTT.

The chain is built from TRBV6-2 or TRBV6-3 and TRBJ2-7; TRBD2 matches 11 bases. The CDR3 is 16 amino acids. V lost 2 bases and J lost 2; bases outside the gene matches: 5. Germline lookup yields CDR1 MNHEY and CDR2 SVGEGT. The DNA for the CDR3 is TGTGCCAGCAGTTACAATCTAGCGGGAGGCCCCTACGAGCAGTACTTC. The encoded protein is CASSYNLAGGPYEQYF.

A few counts support this clonotype. The rearrangement joins TRBV6-1 to TRBJ2-6; D remains unclear. The V and J ends lost 5 bases and 4 bases respectively, with 12 bases between them. The CDR3 length is 15 residues. Germline V gene sequence: CDR1 MNHNS, CDR2 SASEGT. The DNA of the CDR3 is TGTGCCAGCAGTCTCGACCCATCCGGGGCCAACGTCCTGACTTTC. This sequence encodes CASSLDPSGANVLTF.